One and the same sample provided the 9 T cell receptor beta chains below, sequenced in a study of human T cells and chemical hapten exposure. This sample's time point: patch test 1, 2 weeks after DPC sensitization. The treatment denotes: therapeutic diphenylcyclopropenone sensitization with weekly scalp DPC. TCRdb re-called the RACE reads through MiXCR, storing one row per CDR3 protein. The data contain some 83,000 distinct CDR3 sequences, around 10% of them singletons. The sequencing here drew on whole blood, taken in connection with sensitization to the hapten diphenylcyclopropenone (DPC). These receptor sequences come from a woman in her forties or fifties with alopecia areata. Some clones in this sample may be carry-over from other donors' samples.

CDR3 in amino acids: CASSVEGLAGPDTQYF. In nucleotides, the CDR3 is TGTGCCAGCAGCGTAGAGGGGCTAGCGGGACCAGATACGCAGTATTTT. The J gene is TRBJ2-3, the V gene TRBV9; TRBD2 agrees at 9 bases. V lost 0 bases to trimming and J lost 4 bases; unmatched junction nucleotides: 6. The CDR3 is made up of 16 amino acids. Germline V lookup: CDR1 SGDLS, CDR2 YYNGEE. The full variable domain, its missing parts supplied by reference TRBV9 and TRBJ2-3, is DSGVTQTPKHLITATGQRVTLRCSPRSGDLSVYWYQQSLDQGLQFLIQYYNGEERAKGNILERFSAQQFPDLHSELNLSSLELGDSALYFCASSVEGLAGPDTQYFGPGTRLTVL.

The chain uses TRBV29-1 and TRBJ2-1; TRBD2 matches 9 bases. Trimming removed 4 bases from V and 0 bases from J; junction bases left unmatched: 4. This CDR3 region has 15 residues. Germline V lookup: CDR1 SQVTM, CDR2 ANQGSEA. The CDR3 DNA reads TGCAGCGTTGTCCTAGCGGGGAGCTCCTACAATGAGCAGTTCTTC. This codes for CSVVLAGSSYNEQFF.

This clonotype was found a few times. The J gene is TRBJ2-3, the V gene TRBV18, with D uncertain. V lost 1 base and J lost 6, with 11 bases in between. This CDR3 comprises 14 residues. The germline V gene has CDR1 KGHSH and CDR2 LQKENI. The CDR3 loop is CASSPQLNGDTQYF. CDR3 bases: TGTGCCAGCTCACCACAGTTAAATGGGGATACGCAGTATTTT.

The chain uses TRBV11-2 and TRBJ2-1; TRBD2 aligns across 13 bases. This CDR3 contains 20 residues. Per the germline V gene, CDR1 is SGHAT and CDR2 is FQNNGV. Unmatched junction bases numbered 17, after V lost 5 bases and J lost 4 bases. The CDR3 loop reads CASSPGTSGTGTRLYNEQFF. CDR3 coding DNA: TGTGCCAGCAGCCCCGGGACTAGCGGGACAGGTACCCGCCTTTACAATGAGCAGTTCTTC.

This clonotype was counted only a few times. The chain links TRBV10-3 to TRBJ2-1; TRBD1 matches 8 bases. The V and J ends lost 5 bases and 1 base, in that order; junction bases with no gene match: 1. CDR3 length: 14 residues. The germline CDR1 and CDR2 sequences are ENHRY and SYGVKD. DNA for the CDR3: TGTGCCATCAGTCGACAGGGGTCCTACAATGAGCAGTTCTTC. It encodes CAISRQGSYNEQFF.

At least ten counts were recorded for this clonotype. The chain has TRBV7-2 and TRBJ1-1; D is undetermined. V was trimmed by 5 bases and J by 4 bases, leaving 17 bases between them. Per the germline V gene, CDR1 is SGHTA and CDR2 is FQGNSA. This CDR3 comprises 15 residues. As DNA, the CDR3 is TGTGCCAGCAGCCCACCCGTTTGGGGAGGCACTGAAGCTTTCTTT. Translation gives CASSPPVWGGTEAFF.

This clonotype was counted ten times or more. This chain uses TRBV6-2 or TRBV6-3 with TRBJ2-2; D is tentatively TRBD1 or TRBD2 (5 bases each). V lost 6 bases and J 0 bases, leaving 14 bases between the germline ends. The CDR3 contains 16 residues. Germline V CDR1 and CDR2: MNHEY, SVGEGT. The CDR3 DNA reads TGTGCCAGCAGCCCGACCGGGGCTACGAACACCGGGGAGCTGTTTTTT. Translating it yields CASSPTGATNTGELFF.

This clonotype was seen a few times. The rearrangement links TRBV5-1 to TRBJ2-1; 7 nucleotides align to TRBD2. V trimming: 4 bases; J trimming: 4 bases; junction bases outside the gene matches: 5. This CDR3 has 14 amino acids. CDR1 and CDR2 from the germline V gene are SGHRS and YFSETQ. The CDR3 DNA reads TGCGCCAGCAGCGGCGGGACTACGTACAATGAGCAGTTCTTC. This codes for CASSGGTTYNEQFF.

J is TRBJ2-3 and V is TRBV7-8, with D possibly being TRBD2 (5 bases). Trimming left V 5 bases short and J 7 bases short, with 16 bases between. Germline lookup yields CDR1 SGHVS and CDR2 FQNEAQ. The CDR3 is made up of 14 amino acids. The CDR3 loop is CASSDPNGEYTQYF. The CDR3, as DNA: TGTGCCAGCAGCGATCCAAATGGGGAGTATACGCAGTATTTT.